This TCR beta chain originates from a study of radiation and T cells in renal cell carcinoma (dated by TCRdb to the early 2020s). For context, the study as a whole: Samples were obtained from a clinical trial, in which 15 Gy stereotactic body radiation therapy was delivered to primary renal cell carcinomas and nephrectomy was performed 4 weeks later. In total, 50 to 55 samples underwent TCR beta sequencing: some 26 tumors plus 27 peripheral blood samples. In the 40 to 60 samples combined, some 4,000,000 unique CDR3 nucleotide sequences were found, encoding 2 million to 3 million unique CDR3 amino acid sequences. Study-level results and caveats: Changes in the blood repertoire were not tracked past 4 weeks after treatment. Because pretreatment tumor biopsies were not available, the baseline intratumoral presence of clonotypes could not be determined. In blood, the top tumor clonotypes increased from baseline to 2 weeks after radiation and then shrank by 4 weeks, which suggests a temporary expansion of tumor-resident clones. The single-armed trial design could not address effects of radiation dose or scheduling on the TCR repertoire.

This clone appeared a single time. Its target antigen remains unknown. Base qualities are not provided; no much larger clone lies one nucleotide away. TCR beta libraries were generated from genomic DNA with the immunoSEQ kit, following the manufacturer's recommendations. To prepare the libraries, a first multiplex PCR with proprietary primers was run, followed by a second PCR that added unique barcodes, and a bead cleanup was done after each round. A positive control reaction and a negative control reaction, both provided in the kit, were run with every batch of samples. The final libraries were assessed on an Agilent 4200 TapeStation D1000 ScreenTape, pooled by volume, and quantified by qPCR. Sequencing was performed on an Illumina NextSeq500 with a MidOutput 150-cycle cartridge, and 156 Read1 and 15 Index1 cycles were run with kit custom primers. The pooled library was loaded at 0.95 to 1 pM with around 20% PhiX control spiked in. As for the original processing: The vendor-processed data were analyzed in R, and a clonotype was defined as all T cells that share the same CDR3 nucleotide sequence. For clone abundance analyses, frequencies were normalized to the 10,000 most abundant clones in each sample. Before analysis, public T cell clones were removed, and these numbered fewer than six per sample on average. Tumor-enriched clonotypes and baseline blood-enriched clonotypes were defined as those with an abundance difference of at least 32-fold between compartments. A beta-binomial differential abundance model was used to identify clonotypes that were expanded or contracted between blood time points. The Baroni-Urbani and Buser coefficient was used to measure tumor-blood repertoire similarity, and groups were compared with two-tailed Wilcoxon tests in R. TCRdb stores this immuneACCESS table with in-frame sequences only. Part of the clones is absent; in the studies checked, under half of the shortfall reflects unresolved V genes, and no reason is known for the rest. V, J and clone size were drawn from that table, and D and trimming were deduced from the DNA. Within this sample are about 120,000 clones, with more than 80% of them counted one time only. Together, the top ten hold approximately 2% of the sample.

The intended sense of this specimen's time point label: blood 2 weeks post-SBRT. The treatment or condition label, read with the paper, signifies: 15 Gy SBRT to primary tumor, nephrectomy 4 weeks later. To follow tumor-enriched clonotypes, serial peripheral blood was collected from radiation-treated patients at baseline and at 2 weeks and 4 weeks after SBRT. Every patient's renal cell carcinoma showed clear cell pathology. The QIAamp DNA Blood Mini Kit (Qiagen) was used to prepare genomic DNA for TCR sequencing. The analyses included just those samples that passed every quality control check. V lost 0 bases and J lost 2 bases; the stretch between them is 9 bases long. The CDR3 goes from the cysteine to the phenylalanine over 14 residues. Only the CDR3 portion is preserved as DNA: 42 bases, with reading frame beginning at the first base. The CDR1 and CDR2 encoded by the germline V gene are SGDLS and YYNGEE.

Rearrangement joined TRBV9 to TRBJ2-7; no D gene call is confident. This TCR came from a woman aged 55 to 70 with renal cell carcinoma. The sample was blood, taken from a patient whose treatment included radiotherapy and nephrectomy. CDR3 loop: CASSVDNWAYEQYF. The DNA sequence is given as TGTGCCAGCAGCGTAGACAACTGGGCCTACGAGCAGTACTTC.